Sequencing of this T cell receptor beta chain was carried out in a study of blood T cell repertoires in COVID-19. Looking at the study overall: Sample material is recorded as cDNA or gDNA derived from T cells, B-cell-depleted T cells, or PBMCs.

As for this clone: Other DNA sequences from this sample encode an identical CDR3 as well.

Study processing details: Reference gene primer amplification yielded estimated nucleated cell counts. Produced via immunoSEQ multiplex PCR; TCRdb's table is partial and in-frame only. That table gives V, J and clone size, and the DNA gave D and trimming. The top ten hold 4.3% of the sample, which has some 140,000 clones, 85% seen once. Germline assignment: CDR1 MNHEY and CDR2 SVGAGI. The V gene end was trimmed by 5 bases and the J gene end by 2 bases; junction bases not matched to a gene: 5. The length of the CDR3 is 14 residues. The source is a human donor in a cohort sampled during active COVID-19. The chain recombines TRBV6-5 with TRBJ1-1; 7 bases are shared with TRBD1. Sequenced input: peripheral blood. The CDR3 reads CASSLDRVNTEAFF. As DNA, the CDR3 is TGTGCCAGCAGTCTCGACAGGGTCAACACTGAAGCTTTCTTT.